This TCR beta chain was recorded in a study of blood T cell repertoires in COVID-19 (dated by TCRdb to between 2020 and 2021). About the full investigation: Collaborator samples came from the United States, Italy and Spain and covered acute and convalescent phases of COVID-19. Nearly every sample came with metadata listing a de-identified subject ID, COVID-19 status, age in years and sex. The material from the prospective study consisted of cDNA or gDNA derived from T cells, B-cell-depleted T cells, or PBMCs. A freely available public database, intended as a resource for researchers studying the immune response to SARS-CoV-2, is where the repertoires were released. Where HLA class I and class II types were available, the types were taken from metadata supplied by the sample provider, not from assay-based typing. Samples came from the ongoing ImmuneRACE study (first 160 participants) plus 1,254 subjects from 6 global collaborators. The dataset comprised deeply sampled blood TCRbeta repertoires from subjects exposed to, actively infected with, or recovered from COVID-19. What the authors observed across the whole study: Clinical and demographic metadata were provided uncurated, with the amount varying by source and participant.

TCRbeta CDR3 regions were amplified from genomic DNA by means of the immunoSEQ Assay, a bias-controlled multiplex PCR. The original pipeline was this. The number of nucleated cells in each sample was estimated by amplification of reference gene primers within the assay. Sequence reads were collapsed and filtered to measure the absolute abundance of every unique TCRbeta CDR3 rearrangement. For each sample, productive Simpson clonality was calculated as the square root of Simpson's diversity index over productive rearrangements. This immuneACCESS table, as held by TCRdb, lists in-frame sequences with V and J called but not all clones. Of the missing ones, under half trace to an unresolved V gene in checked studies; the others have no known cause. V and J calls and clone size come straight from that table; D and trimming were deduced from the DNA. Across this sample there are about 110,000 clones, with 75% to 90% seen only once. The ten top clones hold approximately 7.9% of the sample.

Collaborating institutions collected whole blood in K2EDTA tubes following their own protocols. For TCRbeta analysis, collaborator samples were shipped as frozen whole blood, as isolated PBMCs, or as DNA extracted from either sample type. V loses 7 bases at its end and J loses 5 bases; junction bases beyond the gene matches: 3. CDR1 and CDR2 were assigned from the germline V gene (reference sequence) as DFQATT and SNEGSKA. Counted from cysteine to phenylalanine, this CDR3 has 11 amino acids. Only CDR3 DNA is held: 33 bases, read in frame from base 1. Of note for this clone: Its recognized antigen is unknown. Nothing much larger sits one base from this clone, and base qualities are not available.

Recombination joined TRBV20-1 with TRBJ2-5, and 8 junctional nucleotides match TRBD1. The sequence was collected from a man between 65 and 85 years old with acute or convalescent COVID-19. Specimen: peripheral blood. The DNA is TGCAGTGACGACAGGGGCGAGACCCAGTACTTC. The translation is CSDDRGETQYF.